This T cell receptor (beta chain) stems from a study of breast tumors, draining lymph nodes, adjacent tissues. This clonotype has ten or more counts. Its target is not known. Findings and caveats of the study: Tumor repertoires ranked between lymph nodes and nontumor tissue in diversity, with V and J gene preferences. Findings are consistent with lymph node origin and intratumoral expansion of most tumor T cells. Data only fit, rather than demonstrated, lymph node origin of most tumor T cells. Tumor and nontumor repertoires were significantly more similar in luminal-like than in basal-like breast cancer.

A single record per CDR3 protein comes from TCRdb applying MiXCR to the multiplex PCR reads. The data show roughly 260,000 distinct CDR3 sequences, around 31% seen once. The CDR3 length is 16 residues. The V and J ends lost 5 bases and 2 bases respectively, with 19 bases between them. Breast cancer patients provided tissue from their axillary draining lymph nodes. This chain connects TRBV12-3 or TRBV12-4 to TRBJ2-7; D may be TRBD1 (6 bases). The clonotype originates from a female donor with breast cancer. Some clones in this sample may be carry-over from other donors' samples. Sequenced: axillary lymph node tissue. The DNA of the CDR3 is TGTGCCAGCAGTACAGGCGGGCAGGGGTTGGCCTACGAGCAGTACTTC. Its protein product is CASSTGGQGLAYEQYF.